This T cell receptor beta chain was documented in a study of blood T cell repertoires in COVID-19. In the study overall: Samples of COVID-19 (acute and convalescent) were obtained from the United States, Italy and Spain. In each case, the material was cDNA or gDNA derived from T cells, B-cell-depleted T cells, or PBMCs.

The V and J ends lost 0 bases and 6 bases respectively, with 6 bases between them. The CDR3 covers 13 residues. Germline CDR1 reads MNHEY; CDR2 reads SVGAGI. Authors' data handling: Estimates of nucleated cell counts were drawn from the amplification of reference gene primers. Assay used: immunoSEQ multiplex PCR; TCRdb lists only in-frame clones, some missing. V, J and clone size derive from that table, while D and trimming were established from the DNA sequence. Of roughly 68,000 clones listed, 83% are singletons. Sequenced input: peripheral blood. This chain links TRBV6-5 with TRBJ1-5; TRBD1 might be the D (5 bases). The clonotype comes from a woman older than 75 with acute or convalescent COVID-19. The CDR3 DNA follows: TGTGCCAGCAGTTACTCGACAGTTCAGCCCCAGCATTTT. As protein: CASSYSTVQPQHF.